This TCR beta chain was captured by sequencing in a study of T cell responses to AZD1222 COVID-19 vaccine. Study findings and constraints: White British ancestry dominated among donors, who included more females, and clonal diversity was possibly underestimated. Once two AZD1222 doses were given, Spike-specific TCR breadth and depth went up. The span of vaccine-associated CD4 TCRs extended across spike, with dominance at 160-218 and 743-854. Repertoire collection took place solely once the T cell response had peaked.

The CDR3 has 16 amino acids. Germline trimming cut 0 bases from V and 4 bases from J; bases unmatched to any gene: 6. CDR1 SGHRS and CDR2 YFSETQ come from the germline V gene. On this clone itself: What it binds is not known.

Sequenced by immunoSEQ multiplex PCR; TCRdb stores in-frame clones only, minus some. In the table there are 130,000 or so clones, 90% to 95% of which are singletons. Specimen: peripheral blood, collected on day 0 of AZD1222 vaccination. This chain links TRBV5-1 with TRBJ2-5; 10 positions match TRBD2. This TCR was sampled from an adult in good health. The CDR3 nucleotides are TGCGCCAGCAGCTTGGGGCTAGCGGGAGAAGGAGAGACCCAGTACTTC. Amino acids: CASSLGLAGEGETQYF.